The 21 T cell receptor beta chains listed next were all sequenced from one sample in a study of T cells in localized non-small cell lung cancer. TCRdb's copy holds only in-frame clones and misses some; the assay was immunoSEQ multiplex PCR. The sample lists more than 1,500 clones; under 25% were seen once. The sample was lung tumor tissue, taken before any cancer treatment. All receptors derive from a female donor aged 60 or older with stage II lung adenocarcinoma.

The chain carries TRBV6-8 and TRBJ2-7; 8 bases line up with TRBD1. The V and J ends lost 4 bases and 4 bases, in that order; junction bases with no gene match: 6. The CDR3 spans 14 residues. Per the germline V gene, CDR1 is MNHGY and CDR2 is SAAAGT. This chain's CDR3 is CASSFGQGTYEQYF. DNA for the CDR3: TGTGCCAGCAGTTTCGGACAGGGTACATACGAGCAGTACTTC.

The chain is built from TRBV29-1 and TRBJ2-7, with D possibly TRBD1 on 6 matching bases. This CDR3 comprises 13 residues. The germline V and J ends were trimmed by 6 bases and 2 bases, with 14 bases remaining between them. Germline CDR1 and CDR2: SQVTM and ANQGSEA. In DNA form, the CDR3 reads TGCAGCGTGGGACAACTTTTTACCTACGAGCAGTACTTC. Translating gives CSVGQLFTYEQYF.

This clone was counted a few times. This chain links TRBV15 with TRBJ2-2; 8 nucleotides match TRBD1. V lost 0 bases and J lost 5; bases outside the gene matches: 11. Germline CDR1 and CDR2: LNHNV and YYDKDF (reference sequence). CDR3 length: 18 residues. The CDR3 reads CATSRDRGRGHITGELFF. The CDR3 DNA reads TGTGCCACCAGCAGAGATCGCGGCAGGGGGCATATAACCGGGGAGCTGTTTTTT.

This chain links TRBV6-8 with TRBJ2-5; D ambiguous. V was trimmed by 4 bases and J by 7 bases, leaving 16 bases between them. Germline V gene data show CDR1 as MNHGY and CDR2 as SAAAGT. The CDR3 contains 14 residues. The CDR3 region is CASSSPLDVMTQYF. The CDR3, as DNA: TGTGCCAGCAGTTCCCCCCTTGACGTTATGACCCAGTACTTC.

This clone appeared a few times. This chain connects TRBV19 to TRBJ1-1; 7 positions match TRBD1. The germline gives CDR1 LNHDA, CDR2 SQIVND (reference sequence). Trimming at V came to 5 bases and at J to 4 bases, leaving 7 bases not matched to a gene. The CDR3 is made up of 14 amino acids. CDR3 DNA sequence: TGTGCCAGTAGTGATGACAGGGTCGTCACTGAAGCTTTCTTT. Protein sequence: CASSDDRVVTEAFF.

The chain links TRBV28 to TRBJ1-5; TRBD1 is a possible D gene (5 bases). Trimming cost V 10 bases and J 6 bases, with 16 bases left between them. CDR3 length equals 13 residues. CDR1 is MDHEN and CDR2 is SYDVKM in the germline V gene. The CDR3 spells CATTWGVGQPQHF. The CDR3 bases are TGTGCCACCACCTGGGGGGTCGGTCAGCCCCAGCATTTT. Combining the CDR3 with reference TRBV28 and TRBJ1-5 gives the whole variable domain DVKVTQSSRYLVKRTGEKVFLECVQDMDHENMFWYRQDPGLGLRLIYFSYDVKMKEKGDIPEGYSVSREKKERFSLILESASTNQTSMYLCATTWGVGQPQHFGDGTRLSIL.

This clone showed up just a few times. The CDR3 region is CASSYSQVSGGYGYTF. Written as DNA, the CDR3 is TGTGCCAGCAGTTACTCCCAAGTTTCCGGAGGCTATGGCTACACCTTC. J is TRBJ1-2 and V is TRBV6-8; D gene unclear. V lost 0 bases and J lost 4, with 15 bases in between. Germline V CDR1 and CDR2: MNHGY, SAAAGT. The CDR3 covers 16 residues.

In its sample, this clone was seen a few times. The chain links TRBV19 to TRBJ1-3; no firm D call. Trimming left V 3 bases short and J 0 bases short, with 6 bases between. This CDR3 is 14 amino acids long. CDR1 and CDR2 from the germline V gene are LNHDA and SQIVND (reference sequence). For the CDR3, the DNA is TGTGCCAGTAGTATGAAGACCTCTGGAAACACCATATATTTT. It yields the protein CASSMKTSGNTIYF.

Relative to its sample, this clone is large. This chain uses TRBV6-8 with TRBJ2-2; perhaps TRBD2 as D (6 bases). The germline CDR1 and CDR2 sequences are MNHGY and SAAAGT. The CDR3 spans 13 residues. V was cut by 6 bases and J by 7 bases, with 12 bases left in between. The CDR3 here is CASRLWGVGELFF. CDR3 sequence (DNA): TGTGCCAGCAGGTTATGGGGGGTCGGGGAGCTGTTTTTT.

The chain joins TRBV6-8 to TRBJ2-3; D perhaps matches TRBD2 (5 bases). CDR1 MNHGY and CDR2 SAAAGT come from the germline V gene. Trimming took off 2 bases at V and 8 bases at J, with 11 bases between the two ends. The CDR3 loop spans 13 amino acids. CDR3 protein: CASSYGLASTQYF. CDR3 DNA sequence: TGTGCCAGCAGTTACGGTCTAGCTTCTACGCAGTATTTT.

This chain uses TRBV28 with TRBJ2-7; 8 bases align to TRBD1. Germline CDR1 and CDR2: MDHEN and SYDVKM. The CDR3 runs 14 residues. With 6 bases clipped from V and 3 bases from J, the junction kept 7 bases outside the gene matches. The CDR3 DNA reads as TGTGCCAGCAGAGCAGGGGGCACCATCTACGAGCAGTACTTC. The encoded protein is CASRAGGTIYEQYF.

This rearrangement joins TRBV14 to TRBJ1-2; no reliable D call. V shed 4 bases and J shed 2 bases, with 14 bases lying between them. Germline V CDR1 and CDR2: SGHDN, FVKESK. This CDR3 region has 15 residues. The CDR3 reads CASSRELSGNYGYTF. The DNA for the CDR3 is TGTGCCAGCAGCCGAGAATTGTCGGGGAACTATGGCTACACCTTC.

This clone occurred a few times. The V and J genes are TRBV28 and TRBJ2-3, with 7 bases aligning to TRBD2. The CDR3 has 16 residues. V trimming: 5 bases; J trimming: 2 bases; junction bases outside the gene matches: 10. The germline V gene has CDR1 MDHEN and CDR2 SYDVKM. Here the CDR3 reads CASSLGAGQDTDTQYF. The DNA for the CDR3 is TGTGCCAGCAGTCTCGGAGCGGGGCAAGACACAGATACGCAGTATTTT.

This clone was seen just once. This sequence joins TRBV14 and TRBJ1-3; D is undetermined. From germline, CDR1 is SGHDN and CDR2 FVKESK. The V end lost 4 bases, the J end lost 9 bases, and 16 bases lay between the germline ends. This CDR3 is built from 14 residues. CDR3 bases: TGTGCCAGCAGCCCGACACGGTCCGGCGGCACCATATATTTT. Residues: CASSPTRSGGTIYF.

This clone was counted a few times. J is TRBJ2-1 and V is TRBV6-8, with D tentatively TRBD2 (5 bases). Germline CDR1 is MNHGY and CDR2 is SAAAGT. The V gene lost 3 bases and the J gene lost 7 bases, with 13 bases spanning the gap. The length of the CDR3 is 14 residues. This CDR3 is CASSYGGSVNEQFF. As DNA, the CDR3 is TGTGCCAGCAGTTATGGAGGATCTGTGAATGAGCAGTTCTTC.

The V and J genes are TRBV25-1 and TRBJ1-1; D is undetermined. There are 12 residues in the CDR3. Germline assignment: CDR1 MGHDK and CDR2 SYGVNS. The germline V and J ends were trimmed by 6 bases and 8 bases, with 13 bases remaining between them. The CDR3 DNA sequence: TGTGCCAGCAGCGTTGCCACAGACGAAGCTTTCTTT. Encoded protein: CASSVATDEAFF.

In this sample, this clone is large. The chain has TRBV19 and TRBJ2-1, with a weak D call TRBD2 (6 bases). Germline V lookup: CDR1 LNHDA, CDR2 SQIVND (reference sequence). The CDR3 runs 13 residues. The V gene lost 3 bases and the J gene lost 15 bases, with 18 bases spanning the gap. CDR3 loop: CASSMEGRGGWFF. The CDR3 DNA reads TGTGCCAGTAGTATGGAGGGAAGAGGTGGGTGGTTCTTC.

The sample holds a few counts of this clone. CDR3 residues: CASTGFGGHEQFF. The CDR3 DNA reads as TGTGCCAGTACTGGGTTCGGGGGGCACGAGCAGTTCTTC. The rearrangement joins TRBV19 to TRBJ2-1, with D perhaps matching TRBD2 (7 bases). In germline, CDR1 is LNHDA, CDR2 SQIVND (reference sequence). This CDR3 has 13 amino acids. V was shortened by 7 bases and J by 10 bases, with 17 bases between the two germline ends.

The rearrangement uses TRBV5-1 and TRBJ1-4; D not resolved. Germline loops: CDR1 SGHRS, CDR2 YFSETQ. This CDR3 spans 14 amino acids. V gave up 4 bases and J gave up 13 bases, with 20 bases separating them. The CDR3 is CASSPMGLNEGLFF. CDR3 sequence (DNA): TGCGCCAGCAGCCCTATGGGCCTAAATGAAGGACTGTTTTTT.

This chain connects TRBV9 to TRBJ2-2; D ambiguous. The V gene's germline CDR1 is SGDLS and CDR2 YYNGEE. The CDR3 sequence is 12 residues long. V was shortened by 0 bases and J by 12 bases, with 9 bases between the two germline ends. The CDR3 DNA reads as TGTGCCAGCAGCGTAGTCGGCGAGAAGCTGTTTTTT. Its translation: CASSVVGEKLFF.

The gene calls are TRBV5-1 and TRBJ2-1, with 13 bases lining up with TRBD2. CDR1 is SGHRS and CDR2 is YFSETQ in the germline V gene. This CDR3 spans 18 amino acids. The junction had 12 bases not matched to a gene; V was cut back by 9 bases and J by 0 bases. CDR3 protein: CATKIGTSGIDSYNEQFF. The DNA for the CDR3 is TGCGCCACCAAGATCGGGACTAGCGGGATCGACTCCTACAATGAGCAGTTCTTC.